This T cell receptor beta chain was sequenced in a study of cytomegalovirus exposure and HLA in healthy donors (dated by TCRdb to between 2016 and 2019). Some background on the complete study: An earlier analysis of a few hundred of the donors reported around 280 Gb of sequence data and 90 million to 120 million unique TCR beta sequences obtained from about 179 million T cells. To predict cytomegalovirus infection status, the study combined high-throughput TCR immunosequencing, statistical association of individual TCRs with disease status, and machine learning. Alongside the repertoire data, information on donor age, sex, ethnicity and CMV serostatus was compiled. A later analysis re-analyzed previously published TCR beta repertoires from about 600 donors and added high-resolution HLA genotyping to study TCR occurrence patterns. All discovery cohort repertoires had been generated on a single sequencing platform. The T cell repertoires of 670 or so subjects were profiled by immunosequencing and related to cytomegalovirus serostatus. The aim of the study was to test whether cataloging public T cell receptors could identify signatures of past pathogen exposure. Both class I and class II loci were covered by HLA typing, at four-digit resolution. On average, roughly 200,000 unique TCR beta nucleotide sequences were sequenced per donor among more than 350 genotyped donors of the cohort, with about 19% of those sequences being non-productive. Genome-wide SNP genotypes for about 60% of the roughly 700 donors were used in a later genetic analysis, which treated that subset as a discovery cohort. Approximately 310 gigabases of sequencing data and 75 million to 85 million unique TCR sequences made up an early release that covered nearly 650 HLA-typed donors. An earlier analysis of more than 450 of the donors used high-throughput TCR beta sequencing to judge whether each TCR beta V gene segment behaved as functional or pseudogenic. Five DR-DQ haplotypes were treated as single units for association and clustering because of strong linkage in the cohort. Along with the roughly 700-subject first cohort, a separate validation cohort of roughly 110 different subjects was used. Typing coverage differed by locus: A, B, C, DRB1 and DQB1 were typed in roughly 629-640 donors, DQA1 in approximately 520, DPA1 in approximately 610, and DPB1 in 400 to 480. Of the roughly 400 genotyped donors, over 80% were placed in the genetic ancestry cluster associated with self-reported Caucasian donors. Rather than using new phenotypic data, the later analysis identified candidate immune exposures from TCR beta sequences and from how often those sequences occurred across donors.

General findings and caveats noted by the study authors: A cluster of highly shared sequence variants was judged likely to be a technical artifact of the sequencing pipeline. The only immune exposure information available for the cohort was CMV serostatus. Because counts were too low, roughly 18 rarely observed V segments, including chromosome 9 orphons, were left out of the earlier analysis of 500 to 650 of the donors. According to a later analysis, most CMV-associated TCR beta chains appeared to be HLA-restricted, and the HLA associations seemed to be driven largely by CMV exposure. HLA typing was unavailable for some donors at each locus, so association tests used only the typed subset. Because the 87-base-pair reads could not distinguish some IMGT-functional V segments, including TRBV6-2 and TRBV6-3, those segments were excluded. A further reported finding was that TCR beta sequences accurately predicted the HLA-A and HLA-B alleles for most subjects in the first cohort. The classifier was reported to diagnose cytomegalovirus status with high specificity and sensitivity in both the original cohort and the validation cohort. Broadly in line with IMGT annotations, most TCR beta V segments showed up in productive rearrangements about 87% or about 30% of the time in an earlier analysis of under 700 of the donors. In a later analysis, the rate of TCR association differed among HLA loci, with DRB1 alleles having the most associated TCRs and HLA-C alleles having the fewest. V-gene and J-gene trimming of TCR beta chains was associated with a missense DCLRE1C variant in a later genetic analysis, and the association was replicated in an independent cohort. In vitro tests confirmed that three of the cytomegalovirus-associated TCR beta chains recognize cytomegalovirus antigens. When HLA alleles, especially DR and DQ, strongly co-occurred, attributing TCR associations to individual alleles was difficult. Compared with the roughly 720-donor mean, donors in an Asian-associated ancestry cluster had fewer N-insertions in productive TCRs, according to a later genetic analysis. Specific HLA alleles were associated with 16,951 TCR beta sequences at a false discovery rate of 0.05 in a later analysis. Correlated functional status among segregating V segments might be attributable to linkage disequilibrium, but an unknown experimental factor could not be ruled out. Sequencing depth was assumed to be roughly uniform across donors in the presence/absence analyses, though that assumption may not hold. The study listed 150 to 200 TCR beta chains as associated with cytomegalovirus. This cohort had only TCR beta chains sequenced, and the lack of alpha or paired-chain data limited which features could be detected. According to a later analysis, parvovirus B19, influenza, CMV and Epstein-Barr virus appeared linked to several top co-occurrence clusters. Most TCR sequences were observed very rarely across donors, whereas some public TCRs were present in many individuals. In a later analysis, HLA-associated TCR beta chains were found to be more clonally expanded and to have lower generation probabilities than equally common non-associated chains. It was suggested by the authors that the approach could potentially be generalized to other disease states and immunological phenotypes.

In regard to this clone: Its antigen has not been determined. No much larger clone is present one base from it, and per-base qualities are unavailable.

The junction shows trimming of 4 bases on V and 4 bases on J, plus 13 bases between the germline ends. The cysteine opens and the phenylalanine closes a CDR3 of 14 amino acids. Left in the record is the CDR3 DNA by itself, 42 bases read in frame from the first base. CDR1 and CDR2 were assigned from the germline V gene (reference sequence) as SEHNR and FQNEAQ. The method was the immunoSEQ multiplex PCR assay. For the multiplex PCR, a mixture combining 60 forward primers for TCR Vbeta segments and 13 reverse primers for TCR Jbeta segments was used. The CDR3 region of rearranged TCR beta genes was amplified from genomic DNA by a multiplex PCR assay. The amplified TCR beta libraries were sequenced on the Illumina HiSeq System as 87-base-pair reads. In the source study's methods: A later analysis counted some 74 million unique TCR beta chains across the approximately 700 repertoires, and some 12 million of these chains were shared by at least two donors. A nearest-neighbor algorithm error-corrected the raw reads and collapsed the reads into unique sequences, merging closely related sequences to remove PCR and sequencing errors. V, D and J gene segments were assigned by aligning CDR3 sequences to IMGT reference sequences. For a sequence to be retained, a match of at least six nucleotides to both a V gene segment and a J gene segment was required. A rearrangement counted as productive if the CDR3 had no stop codons and remained in frame with V and J, and every other rearrangement counted as non-productive. Following IMGT convention, CDR3 was defined as the stretch from the second conserved V-encoded cysteine up to the conserved J-encoded phenylalanine. Sequences without an unambiguous match to a single V gene segment were excluded from the earlier analysis of approximately 560 of the donors. In an earlier analysis of several hundred of the donors, V segments were called functional above 56.7% productive rearrangements and were called segregating when the between-donor standard deviation exceeded 5%. A statistical classification framework was built to diagnose cytomegalovirus status from the catalog of TCR beta chain sequences. V and J gene assignment, in a later analysis, came from comparing TCR nucleotide sequences with IMGT/GENE-DB human TR gene sequences. A later analysis assigned CDR3 sequences and most-parsimonious VDJ recombination scenarios with the TCRdist pipeline. In a later analysis, each TCR beta chain was defined by its CDR3 amino acid sequence together with its V-gene family, and reads without a unique V-gene family were excluded. A later analysis removed 500 to 650 highly shared, low-generation-probability nucleotide sequences to deal with suspected cross-contamination and a sequencing artifact. In a later analysis, a clonal expansion index for each public chain was calculated from normalized within-repertoire ranks of inferred template counts. In a later analysis, generation probabilities were computed with a VDJ recombination model fitted to out-of-frame rearrangements, and the resulting probabilities were checked against IGoR. In a later analysis, TCR-TCR, TCR-HLA and TCR-CMV co-occurrence was scored with hypergeometric tests, and a repertoire-size bias correction was applied to TCR pairs. To estimate false discovery rates, a later analysis permuted the HLA or CMV assignments 20 times. In a later analysis, co-occurring TCRs were grouped using DBSCAN, with TCRdist sequence similarity added in when clustering inside HLA-allele-positive subsets. For co-occurrence clustering, repertoires with fewer than 30,000 or more than 120,000 public chains were excluded, along with five repertoires with anomalous nucleotide sharing. In its TCRdb copy, this immuneACCESS table keeps in-frame sequences only and misses some clones. Where compared with another copy, unresolved V genes explain less than half of these, and the others have no known cause. V and J calls and clone size follow that table, whereas D and trimming were derived from the DNA. For this sample there are about 190,000 clones; roughly 90% appear just once. About 1% of the sample goes to the ten largest clones.

The cohort was made up of about 610 healthy bone marrow donors. All cohort members were sampled while nominally healthy, although unrecorded immune exposures were likely present. The donor was CMV seronegative and belonged to the group of 352 seronegative cohort members. A peripheral blood sample was provided by each donor, and peripheral blood mononuclear cells were used for TCR beta sequencing. Genomic DNA extraction from the blood cell samples was performed with the Qiagen DNeasy Blood Extraction Kit. The rearranged segments are TRBV7-9 and TRBJ1-2; TRBD1 might be the D gene, on 5 matching bases. The sequence came from a boy aged 2 to 10 in good health and CMV-seronegative. Sequenced sample: PBMCs. For the CDR3, the sequence is CASSSSGDPYGYTF. The nucleotide sequence is given as TGTGCCAGCAGCTCCTCGGGGGACCCCTATGGCTACACCTTC.